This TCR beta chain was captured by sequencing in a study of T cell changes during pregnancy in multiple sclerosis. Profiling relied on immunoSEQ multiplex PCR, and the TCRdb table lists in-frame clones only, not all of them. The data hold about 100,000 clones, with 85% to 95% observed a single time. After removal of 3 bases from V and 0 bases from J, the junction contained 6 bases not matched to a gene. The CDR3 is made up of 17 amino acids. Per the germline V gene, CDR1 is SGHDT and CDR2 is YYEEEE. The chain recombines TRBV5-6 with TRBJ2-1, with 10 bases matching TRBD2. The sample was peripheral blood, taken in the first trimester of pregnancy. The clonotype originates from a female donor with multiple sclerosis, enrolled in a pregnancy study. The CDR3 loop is CASSSGVAGGSYNEQFF. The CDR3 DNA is TGTGCCAGCAGCTCGGGCGTAGCGGGAGGCTCCTACAATGAGCAGTTCTTC.